This passage covers 31 T cell receptor beta chains from one sample sequenced in a study of identical twins. One entry per CDR3 protein results from TCRdb running MiXCR on the 5' RACE reads. The sample has approximately 140,000 distinct CDR3 sequences, roughly 3.5% seen once. Material for sequencing was memory T cells sorted from blood. These receptor sequences come from a man aged 18 to 30 in good health.

This clonotype was recorded many times. This chain joins TRBV7-9 and TRBJ1-2, with unresolved D. V was cut by 4 bases and J by 4 bases, with 4 bases left in between. The CDR3 runs to 11 residues. Per the germline V gene, CDR1 is SEHNR and CDR2 is FQNEAQ (reference sequence). Written as DNA, the CDR3 is TGTGCCAGCAGCTACAGCTATGGCTACACCTTC. It is translated as CASSYSYGYTF.

This clonotype has at least ten counts. This chain connects TRBV27 to TRBJ1-6; TRBD1 matches 8 bases. V lost 3 bases and J lost 10; bases outside the gene matches: 5. The CDR3 loop spans 14 amino acids. The germline gives CDR1 MNHEY, CDR2 SMNVEV (reference sequence). This chain's CDR3 is CASSLTGANSPLHF. The CDR3 coding sequence is TGTGCCAGCAGTTTGACAGGGGCGAACTCACCCCTCCACTTT.

This clonotype was recorded many times. The chain links TRBV10-1 to TRBJ2-5, with D tentatively TRBD2 (6 bases). V lost 6 bases and J 5 bases, leaving 19 bases between the germline ends. Germline V gene data show CDR1 as WNHNN and CDR2 as SYGVQD (reference sequence). This CDR3 has 15 amino acids. The chain's CDR3 is CASSQPGEKWETQYF. The CDR3 coding sequence is TGCGCCAGCAGCCAACCGGGGGAGAAATGGGAGACCCAGTACTTC.

The J gene is TRBJ2-4, the V gene TRBV28; TRBD2 is a possible D gene (5 bases). Germline V gene data show CDR1 as MDHEN and CDR2 as SYDVKM. V was clipped by 5 bases and J by 3 bases, with 14 bases between them. The CDR3 sequence is 15 residues long. The CDR3 DNA is TGTGCCAGCAGTCCCCAGGCGAGGGTCAAAAACATTCAGTACTTC. Its translation: CASSPQARVKNIQYF.

The V and J genes are TRBV11-2 and TRBJ1-2, with D possibly matching TRBD1 (5 bases). Trimming removed 1 base at V and 0 bases at J, with 12 bases between. Germline CDR1 and CDR2: SGHAT and FQNNGV. CDR3 length: 16 residues. The CDR3 is CASSLGFGASNYGYTF. The CDR3 DNA is TGTGCCAGCAGCTTAGGTTTCGGGGCCTCTAACTATGGCTACACCTTC. The whole variable domain, remainder taken from reference TRBV11-2 and TRBJ1-2, is EAGVAQSPRYKIIEKRQSVAFWCNPISGHATLYWYQQILGQGPKLLIQFQNNGVVDDSQLPKDRFSAERLKGVDSTLKIQPAKLEDSAVYLCASSLGFGASNYGYTFGSGTRLTVV.

This clonotype was counted many times. The chain carries TRBV7-8 and TRBJ2-1; D possibly matches TRBD1 or TRBD2 (5 bases each). Germline CDR1 is SGHVS and CDR2 is FQNEAQ. The CDR3 extends over 14 amino acids. V was cut by 7 bases and J by 5 bases, with 15 bases left in between. In DNA form, the CDR3 reads TGTGCCAGCAAACTCGGGACCGCCAACAATGAGCAGTTCTTC. This codes for CASKLGTANNEQFF.

This clonotype was recorded many times. The chain joins TRBV20-1 to TRBJ2-1; 9 bases fit TRBD2. Germline V CDR1 and CDR2: DFQATT, SNEGSKA (reference sequence). Trimming cost V 5 bases and J 12 bases; bases outside gene matches: 11. The CDR3 covers 13 residues. Here the CDR3 DNA reads TGCAGTGCTCCTAGCGGGATAACAATGAGGCAGTTCTTC. Encoded protein: CSAPSGITMRQFF.

This clonotype was found many times. The rearrangement uses TRBV28 and TRBJ2-2; a weak D match, TRBD1 (5 bases). The CDR3 sequence is 16 residues long. The V gene lost 7 bases and the J gene lost 0 bases, with 15 bases spanning the gap. Germline loops: CDR1 MDHEN, CDR2 SYDVKM. The CDR3 spells CASTSTEFANTGELFF. The DNA of the CDR3 is TGTGCCAGCACTTCGACAGAATTCGCGAACACCGGGGAGCTGTTTTTT.

This clonotype was detected many times. This chain uses TRBV20-1 with TRBJ1-1; D is uncertain. The V gene lost 0 bases and the J gene lost 2 bases, with 13 bases spanning the gap. Germline V gene data show CDR1 as DFQATT and CDR2 as SNEGSKA (reference sequence). The CDR3 consists of 15 residues. In nucleotides, the CDR3 is TGCAGTGCTAGAGACAGAAGGTTCTTTAACACTGAAGCTTTCTTT. This sequence encodes CSARDRRFFNTEAFF.

The table lists this clonotype with many counts. This chain joins TRBV7-2 and TRBJ2-4, with D possibly matching TRBD2 (6 bases). The germline gives CDR1 SGHTA, CDR2 FQGNSA. The CDR3 loop spans 15 amino acids. The V gene lost 4 bases and the J gene lost 5 bases, with 15 bases spanning the gap. The CDR3 protein is CASSSLGSSENIQYF. The CDR3 DNA sequence: TGTGCCAGCAGCTCGCTCGGGAGTAGCGAAAACATTCAGTACTTC.

This clonotype was recorded many times. The chain recombines TRBV29-1 with TRBJ2-1; D is ambiguous. Germline-derived CDR1 and CDR2 are SQVTM and ANQGSEA. Trimming pared 3 bases from V and 7 bases from J, leaving 10 bases between. CDR3 length: 12 amino acids. CDR3 DNA sequence: TGCAGCGTTGATGGTGAGGCTAATGAGCAGTTCTTC. Translated: CSVDGEANEQFF.

This clonotype was recorded at least ten times. The chain is built from TRBV20-1 and TRBJ2-4; 8 nucleotides line up with TRBD1. The germline V gene encodes CDR1 DFQATT and CDR2 SNEGSKA (reference sequence). V lost 6 bases, J lost 8 bases, and 9 bases stayed unmatched. The CDR3 contains 13 residues. The CDR3 nucleotides read TGCAGTGCCATGGACAGGGCTCCGGACATTCAGTACTTC. This codes for CSAMDRAPDIQYF.

This clonotype was recorded many times. The J gene is TRBJ2-1, the V gene TRBV27; D gene ambiguous. CDR1 and CDR2 (germline): MNHEY, SMNVEV (reference sequence). V gave up 2 bases and J gave up 2 bases, with 19 bases separating them. The CDR3 runs to 18 residues. The CDR3 sequence is CASSLPPKLGHTYNEQFF. The CDR3 DNA follows: TGTGCCAGCAGTTTACCCCCTAAACTGGGCCACACCTACAATGAGCAGTTCTTC.

Ten or more counts support this clonotype. The rearrangement joins TRBV12-3 or TRBV12-4 to TRBJ2-5, with TRBD1 identical over 8 bases. V was clipped by 6 bases and J by 3 bases; unmatched bases: 3. The CDR3 consists of 13 residues. As DNA, the CDR3 is TGTGCCAGCAGGGAGACAGGGGAAGAGACCCAGTACTTC. The encoded protein is CASRETGEETQYF.

This clonotype was counted only a few times. The V call is TRBV19, the J call TRBJ1-5; D is ambiguous. V lost 11 bases, J lost 8 bases, and 16 bases lay in between. The germline V gene encodes CDR1 LNHDA and CDR2 SQIVND (reference sequence). The length of the CDR3 is 12 residues. CDR3 nucleotides: TGTGCCGGTCGGGCTGCGGGAGAGCCCCAGCATTTT. This gives the protein CAGRAAGEPQHF.

This chain connects TRBV3-1 to TRBJ2-5; 8 positions agree with TRBD2. With V trimmed by 3 bases and J by 5 bases, 11 bases remained unmatched. In germline, CDR1 is LGHDT, CDR2 YNNKEL (reference sequence). This CDR3 is 16 amino acids long. DNA of the CDR3: TGTGCCAGCAGCCACTGGGTGTTAGCGGGGCGGGAGACCCAGTACTTC. Protein: CASSHWVLAGRETQYF.

The chain couples TRBV4-1 to TRBJ1-5; D uncertain. CDR1 MGHRA and CDR2 YSYEKL come from the germline V gene. The CDR3 runs 13 residues. V lost 0 bases and J lost 6, with 6 bases in between. The CDR3 sequence is CASSQEWGQPQHF. For the CDR3, the DNA is TGCGCCAGCAGCCAAGAATGGGGTCAGCCCCAGCATTTT.

This clonotype was observed many times. J is TRBJ2-2 and V is TRBV5-6; 7 bases line up with TRBD2. Germline CDR1 SGHDT, CDR2 YYEEEE. Trimming removed 2 bases from V and 3 bases from J; junction bases left unmatched: 4. This CDR3 has 15 residues. The CDR3 DNA follows: TGTGCCAGCAGCTTAGGCGGGAGAGACACCGGGGAGCTGTTTTTT. Amino acids: CASSLGGRDTGELFF.

This clonotype showed up many times. This chain links TRBV10-3 with TRBJ2-7, with 7 bases matching TRBD2. The V gene end was trimmed by 6 bases and the J gene end by 3 bases; junction bases not matched to a gene: 5. This CDR3 spans 13 amino acids. The germline CDR1 and CDR2 sequences are ENHRY and SYGVKD. CDR3 in amino acids: CAISRDYRYEQYV. The CDR3 DNA sequence: TGTGCCATCAGCCGGGACTACCGCTACGAGCAGTACGTC.

This clonotype was counted many times. The V and J genes are TRBV15 and TRBJ2-7; TRBD1 is a possible D gene (5 bases). V was shortened by 0 bases and J by 3 bases, with 9 bases between the two germline ends. Germline CDR1 reads LNHNV; CDR2 reads YYDKDF (reference sequence). The CDR3 length is 14 residues. The CDR3 nucleotides read TGTGCCACCAGCAGAGATCCCCAGGGCTACGAGCAGTACTTC. This sequence encodes CATSRDPQGYEQYF.

J is TRBJ2-1 and V is TRBV5-1; D could derive from TRBD1 or TRBD2 (5 bases each). The CDR3 runs to 14 residues. From germline, CDR1 is SGHRS and CDR2 YFSETQ. Trimming shortened V by 0 bases and J by 9 bases, and 13 bases separated the two germline ends. The CDR3 reads CASSLAETGAEQFF. The CDR3 DNA follows: TGCGCCAGCAGCTTGGCCGAAACCGGGGCTGAGCAGTTCTTC.

Many counts were recorded for this clonotype. The chain combines TRBV5-1 with TRBJ2-1, with 10 bases that match TRBD2. Germline V CDR1 and CDR2: SGHRS, YFSETQ. Losses at the gene ends were 0 bases for V and 5 bases for J; bases not matched to a gene: 5. This CDR3 comprises 16 residues. The DNA of the CDR3 is TGCGCCAGCAGCTTGGCCCGGACTAGCGGCAACAATGAGCAGTTCTTC. Translating gives CASSLARTSGNNEQFF.

The table lists this clonotype with many counts. The chain recombines TRBV20-1 with TRBJ2-3; perhaps TRBD2 as D (6 bases). This CDR3 contains 12 residues. CDR1 is DFQATT, CDR2 SNEGSKA, per germline (reference sequence). V was cut by 6 bases and J by 4 bases, with 11 bases left in between. The CDR3 DNA is TGCAGTGCCCAGACTAGTTCAGATACGCAGTATTTT. Protein product: CSAQTSSDTQYF.

This clonotype was counted ten times or more. The rearrangement uses TRBV5-1 and TRBJ1-1, with D hard to call. This CDR3 region has 14 residues. V lost 5 bases and J lost 2, with 13 bases in between. CDR1 and CDR2 from the germline V gene are SGHRS and YFSETQ. CDR3 residues: CASSTSAINTEAFF. In DNA, the CDR3 is TGCGCCAGCAGTACCTCAGCTATTAACACTGAAGCTTTCTTT.

This clonotype was observed at least ten times. The rearrangement joins TRBV5-1 to TRBJ2-2; D not resolved. The V and J ends lost 0 bases and 6 bases respectively, with 9 bases between them. Per germline, CDR1 SGHRS and CDR2 YFSETQ. This CDR3 is built from 14 residues. CDR3 loop: CASSLEALSGELFF. CDR3 nucleotides: TGCGCCAGCAGCTTGGAGGCGTTATCCGGGGAGCTGTTTTTT.

This clonotype was found many times. The CDR3 nucleotides read TGCGCCAGCAGCCAAGTTTCGGAAGAGACCCAGTACTTC. This sequence encodes CASSQVSEETQYF. This rearrangement joins TRBV4-1 to TRBJ2-5; no firm D call. Trimming stripped 1 base from V and 3 bases from J, with 6 bases between. This CDR3 contains 13 residues. Germline CDR1 and CDR2: MGHRA and YSYEKL.

This clonotype was seen repeatedly, ten times or more. The chain combines TRBV19 with TRBJ2-1, with a tentative D call TRBD2 (6 bases). This CDR3 region has 14 residues. Germline lookup yields CDR1 LNHDA and CDR2 SQIVND (reference sequence). V was pared by 5 bases and J by 0 bases, with 8 bases between. CDR3 DNA sequence: TGTGCCAGTAGTCCGGGACTCTCCTACAATGAGCAGTTCTTC. Its protein product is CASSPGLSYNEQFF.

To note about this clonotype: A much larger clone differs from this one at a single base, so this may be a read error. It is likely a read error, because the conserved phenylalanine at the end of the CDR3 is missing. The limits of the CDR3 on the DNA are not certain, so only TCRdb's listed CDR3 is given. This sequence joins TRBV7-9 and TRBJ2-1; TRBD2, the table's D call, was not compared with the DNA. Ends included, the CDR3 has 12 residues. From germline, CDR1 is SEHNR and CDR2 FQNEAQ (reference sequence). The CDR3 loop is CASSVDGTSKFY.

The table lists this clonotype with many counts. The chain uses TRBV2 and TRBJ1-1; D unresolved. The CDR3 runs to 10 residues. Germline V gives CDR1 SNHLY, CDR2 FYNNEI. V was shortened by 4 bases and J by 8 bases, with 5 bases between the two germline ends. For the CDR3, the DNA is TGTGCCAGCAGTGTTTGGGAAGCTTTCTTT. Amino acids: CASSVWEAFF.

This clonotype was detected many times. The chain carries TRBV25-1 and TRBJ1-1; the D gene is possibly TRBD1 (5 bases). With 11 bases removed from V and 1 base from J, the gap between germline ends came to 11 bases. CDR1 MGHDK and CDR2 SYGVNS come from the germline V gene. The CDR3 spans 12 residues. CDR3 region: CASGLGNTEAFF. The CDR3 DNA follows: TGTGCCTCAGGGTTGGGGAACACTGAAGCTTTCTTT.

This clonotype has a count of ten or more. The chain carries TRBV6-2 or TRBV6-3 and TRBJ2-1; TRBD2 aligns across 13 bases. V was clipped by 5 bases and J by 4 bases; unmatched bases: 11. This CDR3 has 18 residues. Looked up from germline, CDR1 is MNHEY and CDR2 is SVGEGT. This CDR3 is CASSPLRLAGGYYNEQFF. The CDR3 bases are TGTGCCAGCAGTCCACTCAGACTAGCGGGAGGTTATTACAATGAGCAGTTCTTC.